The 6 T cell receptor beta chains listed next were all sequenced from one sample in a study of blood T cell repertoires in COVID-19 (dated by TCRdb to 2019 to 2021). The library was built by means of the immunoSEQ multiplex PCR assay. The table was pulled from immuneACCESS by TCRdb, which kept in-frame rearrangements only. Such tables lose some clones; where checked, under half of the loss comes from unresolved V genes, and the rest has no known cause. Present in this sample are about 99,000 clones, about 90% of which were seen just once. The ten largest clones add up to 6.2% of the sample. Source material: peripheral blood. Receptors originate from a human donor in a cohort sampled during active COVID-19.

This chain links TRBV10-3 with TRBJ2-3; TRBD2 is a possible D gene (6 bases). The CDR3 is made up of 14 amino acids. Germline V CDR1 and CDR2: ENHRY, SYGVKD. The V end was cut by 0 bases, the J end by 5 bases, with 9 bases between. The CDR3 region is CAISESSEGDTQYF. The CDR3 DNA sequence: TGTGCCATCAGTGAGTCGTCGGAGGGAGATACGCAGTATTTT.

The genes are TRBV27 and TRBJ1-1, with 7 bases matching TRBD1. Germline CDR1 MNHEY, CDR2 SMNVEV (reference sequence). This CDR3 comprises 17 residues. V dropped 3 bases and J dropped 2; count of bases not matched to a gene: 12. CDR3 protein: CASSLHQTGLHNTEAFF. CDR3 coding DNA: TGTGCCAGCAGTTTGCACCAGACAGGGCTCCACAACACTGAAGCTTTCTTT.

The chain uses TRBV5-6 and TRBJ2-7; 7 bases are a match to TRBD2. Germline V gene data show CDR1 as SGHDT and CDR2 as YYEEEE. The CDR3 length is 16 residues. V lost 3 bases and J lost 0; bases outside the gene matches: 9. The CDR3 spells CASSSLRGEGSYEQYF. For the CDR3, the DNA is TGTGCCAGCAGCTCCCTCCGGGGGGAGGGCTCCTACGAGCAGTACTTC. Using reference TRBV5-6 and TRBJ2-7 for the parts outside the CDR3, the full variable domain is DAGVTQSPTHLIKTRGQQVTLRCSPKSGHDTVSWYQQALGQGPQFIFQYYEEEERQRGNFPDRFSGHQFPNYSSELNVNALLLGDSALYLCASSSLRGEGSYEQYFGPGTRLTVT.

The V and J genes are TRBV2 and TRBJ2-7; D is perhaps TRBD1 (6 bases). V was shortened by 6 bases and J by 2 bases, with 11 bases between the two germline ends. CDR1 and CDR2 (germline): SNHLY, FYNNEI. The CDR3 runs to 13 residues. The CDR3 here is CASRTGQTYEQYF. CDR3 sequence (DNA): TGTGCCAGCAGAACAGGGCAGACCTACGAGCAGTACTTC. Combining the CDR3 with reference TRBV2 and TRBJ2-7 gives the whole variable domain EPEVTQTPSHQVTQMGQEVILRCVPISNHLYFYWYRQILGQKVEFLVSFYNNEISEKSEIFDDQFSVERPDGSNFTLKIRSTKLEDSAMYFCASRTGQTYEQYFGPGTRLTVT.

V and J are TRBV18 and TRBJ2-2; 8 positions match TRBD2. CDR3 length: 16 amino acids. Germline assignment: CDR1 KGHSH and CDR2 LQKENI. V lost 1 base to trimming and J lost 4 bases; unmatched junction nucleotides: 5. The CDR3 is CASSPRSGGSTGELFF. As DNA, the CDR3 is TGTGCCAGCTCACCACGGAGCGGGGGTAGCACCGGGGAGCTGTTTTTT.

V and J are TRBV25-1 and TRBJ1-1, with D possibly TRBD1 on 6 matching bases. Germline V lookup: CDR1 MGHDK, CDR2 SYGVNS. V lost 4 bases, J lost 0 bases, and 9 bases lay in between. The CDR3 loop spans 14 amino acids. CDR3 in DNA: TGTGCCAGCAGTGTACAGGGAATGAACACTGAAGCTTTCTTT. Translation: CASSVQGMNTEAFF.